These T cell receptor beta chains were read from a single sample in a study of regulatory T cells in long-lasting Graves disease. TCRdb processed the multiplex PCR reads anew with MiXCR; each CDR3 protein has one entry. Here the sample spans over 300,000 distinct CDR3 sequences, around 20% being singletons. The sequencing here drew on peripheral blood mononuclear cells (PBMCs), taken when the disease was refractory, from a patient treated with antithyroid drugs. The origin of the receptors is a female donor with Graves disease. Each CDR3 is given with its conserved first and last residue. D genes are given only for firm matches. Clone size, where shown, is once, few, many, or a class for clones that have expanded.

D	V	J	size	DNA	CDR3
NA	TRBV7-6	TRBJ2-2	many	TGTGCCAGCAGCTTAGGATTGGCCTCTCAGAACACCGGGGAGCTGTTTTTT	CASSLGLASQNTGELFF
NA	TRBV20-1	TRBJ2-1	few	TGCAGTGCTAGTCTCACCTCGGGCTACAATGAGCAGTTCTTC	CSASLTSGYNEQFF
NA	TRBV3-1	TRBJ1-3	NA	TGTGCCAGCAGCCGACTATCCGGGAGCACCATATATTTT	CASSRLSGSTIYF
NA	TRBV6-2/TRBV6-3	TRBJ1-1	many	TGTGCCAGCAGTTACTCGGGGGCCACTGAAGCTTTCTTT	CASSYSGATEAFF
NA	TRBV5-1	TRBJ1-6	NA	TGCGCCAGCAGCTTGGAGGGTGGTAATTCACCCCTCCACTTT	CASSLEGGNSPLHF
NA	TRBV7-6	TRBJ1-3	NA	TGTGCCAGCAGCTCTACGTACAGCTCTGGAAACACCATATATTTT	CASSSTYSSGNTIYF
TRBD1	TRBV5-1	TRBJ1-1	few	TGCGCCAGCAGCTTACCGACAGGGGGAACGGATACTGAAGCTTTCTTT	CASSLPTGGTDTEAFF
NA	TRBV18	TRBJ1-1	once	TGTGCCAGCTCACCAACTCCGTCCGAAGGTAAAGCTTTCTTT	CASSPTPSEGKAFF
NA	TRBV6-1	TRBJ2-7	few	TGTGCCAGCAGGCCGTACGGGGGCTACGAGCAGTACTTC	CASRPYGGYEQYF
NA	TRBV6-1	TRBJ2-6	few	TGTGCCAGCAGTGCGTCTTTCTTTACGGGAGCTTTAGCTGGGGCCAACGTCCTGACTTTC	CASSASFFTGALAGANVLTF
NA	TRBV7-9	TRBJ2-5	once	TGTGCCAGCAGCTTAGCAGTCGGACTGCAAGAGACCCAGTACTTC	CASSLAVGLQETQYF
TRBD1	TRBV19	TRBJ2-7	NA	TGTGCCAGTAGTTCCTGGACAGGGACCTACGAGCAGTACTTC	CASSSWTGTYEQYF
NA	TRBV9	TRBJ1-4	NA	TGTGCCAGCAGCGTTAACGGCAGGCAGAGTGAAAAACTGTTTTTT	CASSVNGRQSEKLFF
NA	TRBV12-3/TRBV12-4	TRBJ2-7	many	TGTGCCAGCAGTCCCAACCGACGGCTTAGCGAGCAGTACTTC	CASSPNRRLSEQYF
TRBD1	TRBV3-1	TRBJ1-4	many	TGTGCCAGCAGCCAGGGACAGGGTCTTGAAAAACTGTTTTTT	CASSQGQGLEKLFF